What follows are 27 T cell receptor beta chains derived from one specimen sequenced in a study of radiation and T cells in renal cell carcinoma (TCRdb year 2020). Library preparation was by the immunoSEQ multiplex PCR assay. Here the immuneACCESS table is served through TCRdb, limited to in-frame sequences with V and J called. Missing clones are a known gap in these copies; in checked studies unresolved V genes cover under half, and the rest lacks a known reason. In this sample the table shows approximately 80,000 clones, 80% to 90% of which occur a single time. In total, the top ten clones hold approximately 6% of the sample. Explained via the paper, the time point label denotes: blood 4 weeks post-SBRT, at nephrectomy. The sample's treatment or condition label, decoded: 15 Gy SBRT to primary tumor, nephrectomy 4 weeks later. The source material was blood, sampled from a patient whose treatment included radiotherapy and nephrectomy. The receptors were gathered from a woman between 65 and 79 years old with renal cell carcinoma.

The chain links TRBV28 to TRBJ2-3; 10 positions agree with TRBD2. V was clipped by 5 bases and J by 3 bases; unmatched bases: 8. Germline CDR1 MDHEN, CDR2 SYDVKM. This CDR3 has 16 residues. CDR3 DNA: TGTGCCAGCAGTCTCCCGTTTAGCGGGGGGACAGATACGCAGTATTTT. Amino acids: CASSLPFSGGTDTQYF.

The chain has TRBV5-1 and TRBJ2-5, with D possibly being TRBD1 (6 bases). V was pared by 0 bases and J by 2 bases, with 14 bases between. The CDR3 loop spans 16 amino acids. Germline V gives CDR1 SGHRS, CDR2 YFSETQ. CDR3 DNA: TGCGCCAGCAGCTTGGGGGACATGGAACCTCAAGAGACCCAGTACTTC. This gives the protein CASSLGDMEPQETQYF.

Worth noting for this clone: The sample holds other DNA sequences that translate to the same CDR3. The DNA for the CDR3 is TGTGCCAGTAGTCCTCGCGGGAACACTGAAGCTTTCTTT. Residues: CASSPRGNTEAFF. The chain uses TRBV19 and TRBJ1-1; D ambiguous. Germline V lookup: CDR1 LNHDA, CDR2 SQIVND (reference sequence). Trimming cost V 5 bases and J 1 base, with 8 bases left between them. The CDR3 sequence is 13 residues long.

The rearrangement uses TRBV7-9 and TRBJ1-1; possibly TRBD1 for D (5 bases). Trimming took 5 bases from V and 5 from J, leaving 12 bases between them. Germline CDR1 is SEHNR and CDR2 is FQNEAQ (reference sequence). CDR3 length: 13 residues. The CDR3 sequence is CASSLPGSTEAFF. CDR3 DNA: TGTGCCAGCAGCCTTCCAGGGTCAACTGAAGCTTTCTTT. The variable domain in full, with the rest retrieved from reference TRBV7-9 and TRBJ1-1, is DTGVSQNPRHKITKRGQNVTFRCDPISEHNRLYWYRQTLGQGPEFLTYFQNEAQLEKSRLLSDRFSAERPKGSFSTLEIQRTEQGDSAMYLCASSLPGSTEAFFGQGTRLTVV.

The V and J genes are TRBV4-3 and TRBJ2-3; 9 bases are shared with TRBD1. Germline V CDR1 and CDR2: LGHNA, YSLEER. There are 17 residues in the CDR3. The trim removed 3 bases at V and 1 base at J, leaving 8 bases unmatched. The CDR3 DNA is TGCGCCAGCAGCCAGGGGAGCAGGACAGGGGGCACAGATACGCAGTATTTT. Protein sequence: CASSQGSRTGGTDTQYF.

The chain carries TRBV9 and TRBJ2-1; 8 bases map to TRBD2. CDR1 and CDR2 from the germline V gene are SGDLS and YYNGEE. The trim removed 0 bases at V and 4 bases at J, leaving 3 bases unmatched. This CDR3 has 15 amino acids. The CDR3 spells CASSVGSGGYNEQFF. For the CDR3, the DNA is TGTGCCAGCAGCGTAGGAAGCGGGGGTTACAATGAGCAGTTCTTC.

The CDR3 spells CASIQSGGPGHEQFF. The CDR3 nucleotides read TGTGCCAGCATCCAGAGCGGGGGCCCGGGCCATGAGCAGTTCTTC. The rearrangement links TRBV7-8 to TRBJ2-1; TRBD2 aligns across 8 bases. V dropped 7 bases and J dropped 8; count of bases not matched to a gene: 13. Germline assignment: CDR1 SGHVS and CDR2 FQNEAQ. This CDR3 has 15 residues.

The J gene is TRBJ2-3, the V gene TRBV2; 9 bases agree with TRBD2. The junction had 8 bases not matched to a gene; V was cut back by 10 bases and J by 3 bases. This CDR3 contains 14 residues. The germline V gene encodes CDR1 SNHLY and CDR2 FYNNEI. CDR3 sequence reads: CAKSGGSLTDTQYF. As DNA, the CDR3 is TGTGCCAAAAGCGGGGGGAGTTTGACAGATACGCAGTATTTT.

V is TRBV30 and J is TRBJ1-2, with TRBD1 identical over 8 bases. The CDR3 loop spans 14 amino acids. Germline values: CDR1 GTSNPN, CDR2 SVGIG (reference sequence). V dropped 4 bases and J dropped 4; count of bases not matched to a gene: 8. CDR3 coding DNA: TGTGCCTGGACTACCGGACAGGGTGTCTATGGCTACACCTTC. It codes for CAWTTGQGVYGYTF.

The chain employs TRBV5-1 and TRBJ2-3; maybe TRBD2 (7 bases). Looked up from germline, CDR1 is SGHRS and CDR2 is YFSETQ. The CDR3 spans 16 residues. The ends were cut back, 4 bases at V and 3 bases at J, with 18 bases in the middle. The CDR3 loop reads CASSAQGRGSTDTQYF. The CDR3 DNA sequence: TGCGCCAGCAGCGCCCAGGGGCGGGGGTCAACAGATACGCAGTATTTT. The full variable domain, in which reference TRBV5-1 and TRBJ2-3 provide the parts outside the CDR3, is KAGVTQTPRYLIKTRGQQVTLSCSPISGHRSVSWYQQTPGQGLQFLFEYFSETQRNKGNFPGRFSGRQFSNSRSEMNVSTLELGDSALYLCASSAQGRGSTDTQYFGPGTRLTVL.

The chain recombines TRBV5-1 with TRBJ2-4; tentatively, D is TRBD1 (6 bases). The CDR3 extends over 13 amino acids. The V gene's germline CDR1 is SGHRS and CDR2 YFSETQ. V lost 1 base, J lost 7 bases, and 9 bases lay in between. The CDR3 here is CASSLPQGNIQYF. CDR3 nucleotide sequence: TGCGCCAGCAGCTTGCCCCAGGGGAACATTCAGTACTTC.

The chain is built from TRBV27 and TRBJ2-7, with D maybe TRBD1 (5 bases). The CDR3 sequence is 13 residues long. Germline V gives CDR1 MNHEY, CDR2 SMNVEV (reference sequence). Trimming removed 5 bases at V and 6 bases at J, with 14 bases between. For the CDR3, the DNA is TGTGCCAGCAGTGTGACAAGGGGTTCCGAGCAGTACTTC. Translating it yields CASSVTRGSEQYF.

The genes are TRBV27 and TRBJ1-5; perhaps TRBD1 as D (6 bases). Trimming shortened V by 6 bases and J by 5 bases, and 14 bases separated the two germline ends. CDR3 size: 14 residues. Germline values: CDR1 MNHEY, CDR2 SMNVEV (reference sequence). This CDR3 reads CASSKDRRYQPQHF. The CDR3 DNA sequence: TGTGCCAGCAGCAAGGACAGAAGGTATCAGCCCCAGCATTTT.

The chain carries TRBV19 and TRBJ2-5; a possible D gene is TRBD1 (6 bases). Trimming removed 6 bases from V and 1 base from J, with 12 bases in between. The CDR3 sequence is 14 residues long. CDR1 is LNHDA, CDR2 SQIVND, per germline (reference sequence). The CDR3 DNA reads TGTGCCAGTAGCGCGGCAGGGGCCCAAGAGACCCAGTACTTC. Protein sequence: CASSAAGAQETQYF.

This chain uses TRBV4-3 with TRBJ2-1, with a weak D call TRBD1 (6 bases). The V end was cut by 4 bases, the J end by 0 bases, with 13 bases between. CDR1 and CDR2 (germline): LGHNA, YSLEER. The CDR3 is 16 amino acids. This CDR3 reads CASSPKTGTSYNEQFF. CDR3 bases: TGCGCCAGCAGCCCTAAGACAGGCACCTCCTACAATGAGCAGTTCTTC.

This chain joins TRBV2 and TRBJ1-1; 7 bases line up with TRBD1. Germline V gene sequence: CDR1 SNHLY, CDR2 FYNNEI. V gave up 5 bases and J gave up 1 base; unmatched junction bases: 16. The CDR3 sequence is 18 residues long. The CDR3 sequence is CASSNPGLDRAGNTEAFF. The CDR3, as DNA: TGTGCCAGCAGTAACCCGGGTCTCGACAGGGCGGGGAACACTGAAGCTTTCTTT.

This clone was counted a few times. V gene TRBV7-9 combines with J gene TRBJ1-1; D is possibly TRBD1 (5 bases). There are 12 residues in the CDR3. Germline V gene data show CDR1 as SEHNR and CDR2 as FQNEAQ (reference sequence). Trimming removed 5 bases from V and 8 bases from J, with 12 bases in between. The CDR3 DNA sequence: TGTGCCAGCAGCCTGGACATCACAGAAGCTTTCTTT. This translates into CASSLDITEAFF. The full variable domain, completed using reference TRBV7-9 and TRBJ1-1, is DTGVSQNPRHKITKRGQNVTFRCDPISEHNRLYWYRQTLGQGPEFLTYFQNEAQLEKSRLLSDRFSAERPKGSFSTLEIQRTEQGDSAMYLCASSLDITEAFFGQGTRLTVV.

V gene TRBV7-9 combines with J gene TRBJ1-2, with D uncertain. V lost 1 base, J lost 3 bases, and 9 bases lay in between. The CDR3 contains 14 residues. Germline CDR1 reads SEHNR; CDR2 reads FQNEAQ (reference sequence). The CDR3 coding sequence is TGTGCCAGCAGCTTAGGGCACCGCGACTATGGCTACACCTTC. This encodes CASSLGHRDYGYTF. The whole variable domain, filled in from reference TRBV7-9 and TRBJ1-2, reads DTGVSQNPRHKITKRGQNVTFRCDPISEHNRLYWYRQTLGQGPEFLTYFQNEAQLEKSRLLSDRFSAERPKGSFSTLEIQRTEQGDSAMYLCASSLGHRDYGYTFGSGTRLTVV.

V and J are TRBV27 and TRBJ1-1; D remains unclear. V was clipped by 6 bases and J by 1 base, with 18 bases between them. The CDR3 runs 16 residues. CDR1 is MNHEY, CDR2 SMNVEV, per germline (reference sequence). The CDR3 region is CASSGVSASGNTEAFF. CDR3 DNA sequence: TGTGCCAGCAGCGGAGTGTCAGCCTCGGGGAACACTGAAGCTTTCTTT.

This clone occurred once. This chain connects TRBV5-1 to TRBJ2-1, with 10 nucleotides matching TRBD2. The germline V gene encodes CDR1 SGHRS and CDR2 YFSETQ. With V trimmed by 5 bases and J by 4 bases, 9 bases remained unmatched. The CDR3 sequence is 16 residues long. CDR3 bases: TGCGCCAGCAGTGTAGACGGGACTAGCGTATACAATGAGCAGTTCTTC. This codes for CASSVDGTSVYNEQFF. Full variable domain (remainder filled in from reference TRBV5-1 and TRBJ2-1): KAGVTQTPRYLIKTRGQQVTLSCSPISGHRSVSWYQQTPGQGLQFLFEYFSETQRNKGNFPGRFSGRQFSNSRSEMNVSTLELGDSALYLCASSVDGTSVYNEQFFGPGTRLTVL.

The chain combines TRBV28 with TRBJ1-1, with a tentative D call TRBD1 (6 bases). The V end lost 1 base, the J end lost 4 bases, and 25 bases lay between the germline ends. The V gene's germline CDR1 is MDHEN and CDR2 SYDVKM. The CDR3 loop spans 19 amino acids. The chain's CDR3 is CASSLFGYPTQGRGTEAFF. In nucleotides, the CDR3 is TGTGCCAGCAGTTTATTCGGCTACCCAACACAGGGTAGAGGCACTGAAGCTTTCTTT.

CDR3 DNA: TGTGCCAGCACCGGGACAAACTATGGCTACACCTTC. Translation: CASTGTNYGYTF. The rearrangement links TRBV28 to TRBJ1-2, with D perhaps TRBD1 (6 bases). The CDR3 totals 12 residues. Germline V gene sequence: CDR1 MDHEN, CDR2 SYDVKM. Between the trimmed V and J ends, which lost 7 bases and 2 bases, there was a span of 8 bases.

V is TRBV4-1 and J is TRBJ2-1, with 8 bases aligning to TRBD2. The germline gives CDR1 MGHRA, CDR2 YSYEKL. The trim removed 1 base at V and 1 base at J, leaving 3 bases unmatched. This CDR3 contains 16 residues. The CDR3 sequence is CASSQVAGGSYNEQFF. The CDR3 bases are TGCGCCAGCAGCCAAGTGGCGGGGGGATCCTACAATGAGCAGTTCTTC.

V and J are TRBV7-2 and TRBJ2-5; no definite D call. In germline, CDR1 is SGHTA, CDR2 FQGNSA. The CDR3 contains 14 residues. V was clipped by 1 base and J by 2 bases, with 8 bases between them. CDR3 sequence reads: CASSLGAVQETQYF. For the CDR3, the DNA is TGTGCCAGCAGCTTAGGGGCAGTTCAAGAGACCCAGTACTTC.

The V gene is TRBV11-3, the J gene TRBJ2-7; 7 nucleotides line up with TRBD2. The CDR3 has 15 residues. Germline CDR1 reads SGHNT; CDR2 reads YENEEA. J was trimmed by 2 bases and V by 5 bases; bases with no gene match: 9. The CDR3 loop is CASSPSGTHTYEQYF. CDR3 bases: TGTGCCAGCAGCCCAAGCGGGACCCACACCTACGAGCAGTACTTC.

The chain employs TRBV19 and TRBJ2-7, with a possible D match to TRBD1 (6 bases). This CDR3 spans 15 amino acids. The germline V gene has CDR1 LNHDA and CDR2 SQIVND (reference sequence). Trimming stripped 0 bases from V and 3 bases from J, with 12 bases between. CDR3: CASSIDLGQNYEQYF. CDR3 DNA: TGTGCCAGTAGTATAGATCTAGGACAGAACTACGAGCAGTACTTC.

The chain combines TRBV11-2 with TRBJ2-7; TRBD2 aligns across 8 bases. Germline V gene sequence: CDR1 SGHAT, CDR2 FQNNGV. The ends lost 0 bases at V and 4 bases at J; junction bases unmatched: 8. This CDR3 region has 16 residues. CDR3 amino acids: CASSLEIRGGRYEQYF. The CDR3 nucleotides read TGTGCCAGCAGCTTAGAAATCCGGGGGGGCAGGTACGAGCAGTACTTC.